This T cell receptor (beta chain) was recorded in a study of resident and recirculating memory T cells in vitiligo. Turning to the study itself: Each patient gave two lesional and two nonlesional epidermal shave biopsies, plus PBMCs.

Patients who had received treatment within the previous three months were excluded. The repertoire was sequenced with immunoSEQ multiplex PCR; TCRdb's copy has only in-frame clones and lacks some. This sample carries tens of thousands of clones, about 92% of them seen once, and the ten largest clones take about 5%. The sequence was collected from a male donor with vitiligo. Material: blood.

The CDR3 sequence is CASGAGETQYF. The CDR3 DNA sequence: TGTGCCAGTGGAGCAGGGGAGACCCAGTACTTC. The chain recombines TRBV6-4 with TRBJ2-5, with a tentative D call TRBD1 (5 bases). This CDR3 has 11 residues. Trimming removed 9 bases at V and 5 bases at J, with 10 bases between. The germline V gene encodes CDR1 MRHNA and CDR2 SNTAGT.